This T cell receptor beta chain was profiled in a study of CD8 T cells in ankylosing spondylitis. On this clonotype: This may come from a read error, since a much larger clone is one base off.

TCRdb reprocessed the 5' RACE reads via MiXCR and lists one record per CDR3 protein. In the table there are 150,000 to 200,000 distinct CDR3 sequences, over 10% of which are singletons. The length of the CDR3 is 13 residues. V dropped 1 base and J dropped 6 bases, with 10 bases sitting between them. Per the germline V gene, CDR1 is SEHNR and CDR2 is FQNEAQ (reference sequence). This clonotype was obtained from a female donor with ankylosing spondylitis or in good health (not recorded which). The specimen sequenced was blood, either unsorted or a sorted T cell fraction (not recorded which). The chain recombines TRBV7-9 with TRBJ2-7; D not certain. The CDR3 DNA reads TGTGCCAGCAGCTTAGGTCGAGCCTCCGAGCAGTACTTC. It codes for CASSLGRASEQYF. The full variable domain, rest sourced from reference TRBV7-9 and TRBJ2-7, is DTGVSQNPRHKITKRGQNVTFRCDPISEHNRLYWYRQTLGQGPEFLTYFQNEAQLEKSRLLSDRFSAERPKGSFSTLEIQRTEQGDSAMYLCASSLGRASEQYFGPGTRLTVT.